Following are 18 T cell receptor beta chains from one sample sequenced in a study of cytomegalovirus exposure and HLA in healthy donors. This PCR relied on a set of 60 Vbeta primers and 13 Jbeta primers. Assay used: immunoSEQ multiplex PCR; TCRdb lists only in-frame clones, some missing. The data show roughly 140,000 clones, with less than 10% seen just once and 1.5% to 2% held by the top ten. The sequencing input was PBMCs. Receptors originate from a male donor in good health and CMV-seronegative.

The CDR3 DNA is TGTGCCAGCTCGACTAGCGGGACTCAAGAGACCCAGTACTTC. Translation gives CASSTSGTQETQYF. The chain uses TRBV2 and TRBJ2-5; 11 nucleotides match TRBD2. Germline trimming cut 8 bases from V and 2 bases from J; bases unmatched to any gene: 4. The CDR3 contains 14 residues. Germline lookup yields CDR1 SNHLY and CDR2 FYNNEI.

On this clone itself: At one of its ends the junction is not consistent with the germline gene, which may arise from a read error. This chain links TRBV7-7 with TRBJ2-2, with D perhaps TRBD1 (5 bases). Per germline, CDR1 SSHAT and CDR2 FNYEAQ (reference sequence). CDR3 length: 13 residues. DNA for the CDR3: TGTGCTAGCAAGGGGCTTAACACCGGGGAGCTGTTTTTT. This gives the protein CASKGLNTGELFF.

This clone was recorded a few times. The rearrangement uses TRBV6-1 and TRBJ2-7, with 7 bases lining up with TRBD2. J gave up 3 bases and V 1 base, and 30 bases lay outside the gene matches. The germline CDR1 and CDR2 sequences are MNHNS and SASEGT. This CDR3 is built from 23 residues. The CDR3 loop reads CASSEGGGRRGRGYGIFNYEQYF. The CDR3 DNA follows: TGTGCCAGCAGTGAAGGGGGCGGTCGGAGAGGGCGGGGGTACGGAATCTTTAACTACGAGCAGTACTTC.

The chain couples TRBV19 to TRBJ1-2; 9 positions agree with TRBD1. Germline V CDR1 and CDR2: LNHDA, SQIVND (reference sequence). With V trimmed by 4 bases and J by 2 bases, 5 bases remained unmatched. The CDR3 runs 15 residues. CDR3 amino acids: CASSSHRGLNYGYTF. The CDR3 DNA is TGTGCCAGTAGTAGCCACAGGGGGCTAAACTATGGCTACACCTTC.

The chain links TRBV15 to TRBJ1-1; D call uncertain. The CDR3 loop spans 13 amino acids. Trimming shortened V by 0 bases and J by 4 bases, and 6 bases separated the two germline ends. The germline V gene encodes CDR1 LNHNV and CDR2 YYDKDF (reference sequence). CDR3 sequence reads: CATSRDMSTEAFF. In DNA form, the CDR3 reads TGTGCCACCAGCAGAGATATGAGCACTGAAGCTTTCTTT.

This clone was detected only a few times. The chain joins TRBV4-3 to TRBJ2-5; 9 bases match TRBD1. Per germline, CDR1 LGHNA and CDR2 YSLEER. The CDR3 covers 15 residues. Germline trimming cut 4 bases from V and 5 bases from J; bases unmatched to any gene: 8. The CDR3 sequence: CASSRYTGGSETQYF. DNA of the CDR3: TGCGCCAGCAGCCGTTACACAGGGGGCAGCGAGACCCAGTACTTC.

This clone was seen only a few times. The V and J genes are TRBV7-9 and TRBJ1-3; 9 nucleotides line up with TRBD1. The CDR3 has 16 amino acids. Per the germline V gene, CDR1 is SEHNR and CDR2 is FQNEAQ (reference sequence). The V and J ends lost 4 bases and 4 bases, in that order; junction bases with no gene match: 8. The CDR3 sequence is CASSSLGTGYGNTIYF. As DNA, the CDR3 is TGTGCCAGCAGCTCCCTCGGGACAGGGTACGGAAACACCATATATTTT.

This clone was detected a few times. The chain joins TRBV28 to TRBJ1-2; TRBD1 might be the D (5 bases). This CDR3 region has 15 residues. Germline loops: CDR1 MDHEN, CDR2 SYDVKM. The V end was cut by 5 bases, the J end by 0 bases, with 13 bases between. The CDR3 here is CASSTGGGANYGYTF. CDR3 nucleotides: TGTGCCAGCAGTACCGGGGGGGGAGCTAACTATGGCTACACCTTC.

The chain carries TRBV7-2 and TRBJ1-2, with 8 bases aligning to TRBD1. The CDR3 contains 14 residues. Germline assignment: CDR1 SGHTA and CDR2 FQGNSA. V shed 3 bases, J shed 6 bases, and the junction held 6 bases outside the gene matches. The CDR3 DNA sequence: TGTGCCAGCAGCTTTGGAGACAGGGGCCATGGCTACACCTTC. This codes for CASSFGDRGHGYTF.

This clone occurred a few times. The V gene is TRBV6-5, the J gene TRBJ1-5; 10 bases are a match to TRBD1. This CDR3 has 15 amino acids. CDR1 is MNHEY, CDR2 SVGAGI, per germline. J was trimmed by 5 bases and V by 8 bases; bases with no gene match: 9. The CDR3 loop reads CASSRTGGNDQPQHF. CDR3 coding DNA: TGTGCCAGCTCCCGGACAGGGGGGAACGATCAGCCCCAGCATTTT.

The chain has TRBV11-3 and TRBJ2-1, with D perhaps matching TRBD1 (5 bases). This CDR3 is 15 amino acids long. V was pared by 4 bases and J by 3 bases, with 13 bases between. The germline CDR1 and CDR2 sequences are SGHNT and YENEEA. The chain's CDR3 is CASSSPGWYYNEQFF. The CDR3 DNA sequence: TGTGCCAGCAGCTCGCCAGGGTGGTACTACAATGAGCAGTTCTTC.

This clone has just a few counts. The chain links TRBV4-3 to TRBJ1-4; D is undetermined. This CDR3 has 15 amino acids. Trimming removed 0 bases from V and 4 bases from J, with 9 bases in between. Germline-derived CDR1 and CDR2 are LGHNA and YSLEER. The CDR3 is CASSQDLDFNEKLFF. CDR3 DNA sequence: TGCGCCAGCAGCCAAGACCTAGACTTTAATGAAAAACTGTTTTTT.

This clone turned up a few times. This chain's CDR3 is CASSPLQGTGEQYF. The CDR3 nucleotides read TGTGCCAGCAGTCCTCTCCAGGGTACAGGCGAGCAGTACTTC. J is TRBJ2-7 and V is TRBV28; a possible D gene is TRBD1 (5 bases). V lost 5 bases and J 6 bases, leaving 17 bases between the germline ends. The CDR3 spans 14 residues. Germline values: CDR1 MDHEN, CDR2 SYDVKM.

There are a few counts of this clone. J is TRBJ1-5 and V is TRBV2; D unclear. CDR1 is SNHLY, CDR2 FYNNEI, per germline. V lost 1 base to trimming and J lost 7 bases, with 5 bases between them. This CDR3 has 12 residues. This CDR3 is CASSEDGQPQHF. In DNA, the CDR3 is TGTGCCAGCAGTGAAGACGGGCAGCCCCAGCATTTT.

This clone occurred a few times. The gene calls are TRBV27 and TRBJ2-7; 10 bases agree with TRBD2. Germline CDR1 is MNHEY and CDR2 is SMNVEV (reference sequence). CDR3 length: 13 residues. The trim removed 6 bases at V and 2 bases at J, leaving 1 base unmatched. The CDR3 DNA reads TGTGCCAGCAGGCTAGCGGGAGCCTACGAGCAGTACTTC. Its translation is CASRLAGAYEQYF.

This clone turned up a few times. V and J are TRBV9 and TRBJ1-3; D possibly corresponds to TRBD1 (6 bases). CDR1 and CDR2 (germline): SGDLS, YYNGEE. This CDR3 is built from 13 residues. Deletions cut 0 bases from V and 12 bases from J, with 13 bases between. This chain's CDR3 is CASSVVSGDGIYF. Here the CDR3 DNA reads TGTGCCAGCAGCGTAGTGTCAGGGGACGGCATATATTTT.

This chain connects TRBV9 to TRBJ2-2; tentatively, D is TRBD1 (6 bases). Germline V gene data show CDR1 as SGDLS and CDR2 as YYNGEE. Trimming cost V 4 bases and J 0 bases, with 10 bases left between them. The CDR3 runs to 15 residues. The CDR3 loop is CASSRDTPNTGELFF. CDR3 in DNA: TGTGCCAGCAGCCGGGACACACCGAACACCGGGGAGCTGTTTTTT.

This clone was counted a few times. The chain is built from TRBV30 and TRBJ2-7; D is undetermined. The CDR3 loop spans 14 amino acids. Germline CDR1 reads GTSNPN; CDR2 reads SVGIG (reference sequence). V was cut by 3 bases and J by 3 bases, with 15 bases left in between. The CDR3 loop is CAWSARDFHYEQYF. CDR3 sequence (DNA): TGTGCCTGGAGCGCGCGAGATTTTCACTACGAGCAGTACTTC.